These 13 T cell receptor beta chains originate from one sample sequenced in a study of CD8+CD57+ T cells in acquired aplastic anemia. According to the study, genomic DNA was the template for TCR beta VDJ and CDR3 profiling. A single record per CDR3 protein comes from TCRdb applying MiXCR to the reads. Here the sample spans approximately 200,000 distinct CDR3 sequences, 60% to 65% being singletons. Sequenced: sorted CD4+, CD8+, or CD8+CD57+ T cells (not recorded which) from PBMCs. All receptors derive from a human donor in good health.

The chain joins TRBV2 to TRBJ2-7; D is undetermined. Germline CDR1 reads SNHLY; CDR2 reads FYNNEI. V lost 1 base, J lost 3 bases, and 13 bases lay in between. The CDR3 totals 15 residues. In DNA, the CDR3 is TGTGCCAGCAGTGAAGACGGGCGGAGAAACTACGAGCAGTACTTC. The encoded protein is CASSEDGRRNYEQYF.

The gene calls are TRBV6-1 and TRBJ2-7, with D perhaps TRBD1 (5 bases). Germline assignment: CDR1 MNHNS and CDR2 SASEGT. This CDR3 is 15 amino acids long. Trimming stripped 2 bases from V and 2 bases from J, with 13 bases between. The CDR3 coding sequence is TGTGCCAGCAGTGAACCCACAGGAGCAACCTACGAGCAGTACTTC. This codes for CASSEPTGATYEQYF.

V is TRBV7-9 and J is TRBJ2-1; weak D call: TRBD2 (7 bases). CDR1 and CDR2 from the germline V gene are SEHNR and FQNEAQ (reference sequence). V was pared by 8 bases and J by 8 bases, with 22 bases between. The CDR3 loop spans 15 amino acids. The CDR3 loop reads CASGMGGARSDEQFF. The CDR3 DNA sequence: TGTGCCAGCGGAATGGGGGGGGCTAGGAGCGATGAGCAGTTCTTC.

This clonotype was found a few times. The J gene is TRBJ1-1, the V gene TRBV6-5; no reliable D call. There are 16 residues in the CDR3. Per the germline V gene, CDR1 is MNHEY and CDR2 is SVGAGI. V lost 5 bases to trimming and J lost 3 bases, with 19 bases between them. The DNA of the CDR3 is TGTGCCAGCAGTCCAGTTGCGGGTCACTTGTACACTGAAGCTTTCTTT. It encodes CASSPVAGHLYTEAFF.

This clonotype was counted between two and nine times. In DNA form, the CDR3 reads TGTGCCACCAGTGATTCGCCAGGGGGCGAGGAGACCCAGTACTTC. This gives the protein CATSDSPGGEETQYF. The chain joins TRBV24-1 to TRBJ2-5; 8 positions match TRBD1. After removal of 2 bases from V and 5 bases from J, the junction contained 6 bases not matched to a gene. CDR1 and CDR2 from the germline V gene are KGHDR and SFDVKD. This CDR3 comprises 15 residues.

CDR3 in DNA: TGTGCCACCAGCAAGCTGGGAAACAACTATGGCTACACCTTC. Translation: CATSKLGNNYGYTF. The chain carries TRBV15 and TRBJ1-2, with D unclear. V was cut by 4 bases and J by 2 bases, with 11 bases left in between. CDR1 is LNHNV and CDR2 is YYDKDF in the germline V gene (reference sequence). The CDR3 is 14 amino acids. The complete variable domain, with remaining parts taken from reference TRBV15 and TRBJ1-2, reads DAMVIQNPRYQVTQFGKPVTLSCSQTLNHNVMYWYQQKSSQAPKLLFHYYDKDFNNEADTPDNFQSRRPNTSFCFLDIRSPGLGDTAMYLCATSKLGNNYGYTFGSGTRLTVV.

This clonotype was detected only once. The chain recombines TRBV5-7 with TRBJ2-7; D assignment may be TRBD1 or TRBD2 (5 bases each). TRBV5-7 is annotated as an ORF whose role is uncertain. V lost 4 bases and J 4 bases, leaving 18 bases between the germline ends. The CDR3 has 15 amino acids. The CDR3 DNA reads as TGTGCCAGCAGCGTAATACCGGGACGGATGTACGAGCAGTACTTC. It translates to CASSVIPGRMYEQYF.

A word on this clonotype: The junction departs from the called germline gene at one end, perhaps through a read error. V is TRBV7-3 and J is TRBJ2-5, with 13 bases fitting TRBD2. This CDR3 region has 14 residues. From germline, CDR1 is SGHTA and CDR2 FQGTGA. The CDR3 coding sequence is TGTGCCAGCAGCTTAGGACTAGCGGGAGAGAGCCAGTACTTC. Translated, it gives CASSLGLAGESQYF. Complete variable domain (other parts from reference TRBV7-3 and TRBJ2-5): GAGVSQTPSNKVTEKGKYVELRCDPISGHTALYWYRQSLGQGPEFLIYFQGTGAADDSGLPNDRFFAVRPEGSVSTLKIQRTERGDSAVYLCASSLGLAGESQYFGPGTRLLVL.

The sample holds a few counts of this clonotype. This chain uses TRBV20-1 with TRBJ2-1; TRBD1 or TRBD2 may be the D gene (5 bases each). CDR3 length: 15 residues. Germline-derived CDR1 and CDR2 are DFQATT and SNEGSKA (reference sequence). The V gene lost 1 base and the J gene lost 3 bases, with 13 bases spanning the gap. The CDR3 protein is CSARVMGDLYNEQFF. The CDR3 nucleotides read TGCAGTGCTAGAGTTATGGGGGACCTCTACAATGAGCAGTTCTTC.

The chain employs TRBV20-1 and TRBJ1-1, with D perhaps TRBD1 (6 bases). This CDR3 is 13 amino acids long. Deletions cut 6 bases from V and 1 base from J, with 12 bases between. Germline V CDR1 and CDR2: DFQATT, SNEGSKA (reference sequence). This CDR3 is CSAPVQGNTEAFF. CDR3 nucleotide sequence: TGCAGTGCCCCGGTACAGGGGAACACTGAAGCTTTCTTT.

The chain couples TRBV25-1 to TRBJ2-7, with 10 positions matching TRBD2. Germline CDR1 and CDR2: MGHDK and SYGVNS. Trimming removed 6 bases from V and 2 bases from J; junction bases left unmatched: 4. This CDR3 is 14 amino acids long. CDR3 in amino acids: CASSLAGAAYEQYF. CDR3 coding DNA: TGTGCCAGCAGCCTAGCGGGAGCGGCCTACGAGCAGTACTTC.

The chain employs TRBV20-1 and TRBJ2-3; D gene unclear. This CDR3 spans 14 amino acids. Germline values: CDR1 DFQATT, CDR2 SNEGSKA (reference sequence). The V gene lost 3 bases and the J gene lost 4 bases, with 14 bases spanning the gap. The CDR3 coding sequence is TGCAGTGCTAGGTCCGTCCCTTGGGCAGATACGCAGTATTTT. It specifies CSARSVPWADTQYF.

This clonotype was picked up many times. The chain carries TRBV7-8 and TRBJ1-5, with 7 nucleotides matching TRBD1. V lost 4 bases, J lost 0 bases, and 3 bases stayed unmatched. The germline gives CDR1 SGHVS, CDR2 FQNEAQ. This CDR3 is built from 15 residues. The CDR3 is CASSSGDSSNQPQHF. CDR3 in DNA: TGTGCCAGCAGCTCCGGGGACAGTAGCAATCAGCCCCAGCATTTT.